A single count supports the clone carrying this TCR beta chain. Its antigen is still unknown. The data were obtained in a study of graft-versus-host responses after intestinal transplantation. Study summary: Following induction with anti-thymocyte globulin, all recipients were given tacrolimus and steroids for two to three years.

The CDR3 runs 15 residues. With 7 bases removed from V and 5 bases from J, the gap between germline ends came to 20 bases. Looked up from germline, CDR1 is MGHRA and CDR2 is YSYEKL. Profiled with immunoSEQ multiplex PCR; TCRdb holds only in-frame clones, not every one. The data show tens of thousands of clones, with roughly 89% seen just once and approximately 6.9% held by the top ten. Findings and caveats of the study: Patients who carried graft-donor T cell macrochimerism also had high graft-versus-host to host-versus-graft clonal ratios in their allografts.

Sequencing was performed on bone marrow, taken 734 days after intestinal transplantation. The sequence derives from a human patient who received an intestinal transplant, so some T cells may come from the graft donor. This chain connects TRBV4-1 to TRBJ1-1; tentatively, D is TRBD1 (5 bases). This CDR3 is CASTGLNQGRTEAFF. The CDR3 DNA reads TGCGCCAGCACGGGGCTAAATCAGGGCAGGACTGAAGCTTTCTTT.